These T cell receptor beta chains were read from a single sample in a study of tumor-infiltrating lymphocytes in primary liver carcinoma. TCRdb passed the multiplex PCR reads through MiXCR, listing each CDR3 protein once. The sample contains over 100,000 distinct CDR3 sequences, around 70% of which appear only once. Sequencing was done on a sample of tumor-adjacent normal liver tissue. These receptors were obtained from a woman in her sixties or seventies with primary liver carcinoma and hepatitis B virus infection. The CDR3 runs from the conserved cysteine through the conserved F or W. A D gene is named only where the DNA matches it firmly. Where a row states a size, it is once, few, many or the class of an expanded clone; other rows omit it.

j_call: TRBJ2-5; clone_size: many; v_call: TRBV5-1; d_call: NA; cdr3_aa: CARGQETQYF; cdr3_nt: TGCGCCAGGGGCCAAGAGACCCAGTACTTC
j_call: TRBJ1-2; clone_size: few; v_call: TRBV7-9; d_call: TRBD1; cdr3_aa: CASSFLFGQGPRRPGSGGYTF; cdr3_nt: TGTGCCAGCAGCTTTCTGTTCGGACAGGGGCCCAGGCGGCCCGGGAGTGGTGGCTACACCTTC
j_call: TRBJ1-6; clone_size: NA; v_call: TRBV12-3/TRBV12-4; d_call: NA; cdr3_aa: CTSSFYRDNSPIHF; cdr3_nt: TGTACCAGCAGTTTTTACAGGGATAATTCACCCATCCACTTT
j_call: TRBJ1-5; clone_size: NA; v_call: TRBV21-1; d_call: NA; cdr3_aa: CASKDRARISNQPLHF; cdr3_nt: TGTGCCAGCAAGGACAGGGCCAGGATTAGCAATCAGCCCCTGCATTTT
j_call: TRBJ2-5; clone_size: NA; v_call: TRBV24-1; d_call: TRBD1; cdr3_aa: CATSDTGTGWQETQYF; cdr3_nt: TGTGCCACCAGTGATACCGGGACAGGGTGGCAAGAGACCCAGTACTTC
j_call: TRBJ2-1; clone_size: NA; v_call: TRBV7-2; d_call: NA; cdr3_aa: CASSPQARNEQFF; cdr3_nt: TGTGCCAGCAGCCCCCAAGCGAGGAATGAGCAGTTCTTC
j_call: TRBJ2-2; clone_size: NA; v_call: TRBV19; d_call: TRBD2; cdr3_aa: CASRTSGRTGELFF; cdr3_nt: TGTGCCAGTAGGACTAGCGGGAGAACCGGGGAGCTGTTTTTT
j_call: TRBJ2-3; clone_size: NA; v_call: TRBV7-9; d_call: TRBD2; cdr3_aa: CASSQGLAGDTQCF; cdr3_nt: TGTGCCAGCAGTCAAGGACTAGCGGGAGATACGCAGTGTTTT
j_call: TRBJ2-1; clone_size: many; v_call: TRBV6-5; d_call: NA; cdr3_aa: CASSTQTVHEQFF; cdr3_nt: TGTGCCAGCAGTACTCAGACTGTGCATGAGCAGTTCTTC
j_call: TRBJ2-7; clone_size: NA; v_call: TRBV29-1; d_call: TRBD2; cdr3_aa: CSVAGKAGTYDQYF; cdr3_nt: TGCAGCGTTGCGGGGAAAGCGGGAACATACGATCAGTACTTC